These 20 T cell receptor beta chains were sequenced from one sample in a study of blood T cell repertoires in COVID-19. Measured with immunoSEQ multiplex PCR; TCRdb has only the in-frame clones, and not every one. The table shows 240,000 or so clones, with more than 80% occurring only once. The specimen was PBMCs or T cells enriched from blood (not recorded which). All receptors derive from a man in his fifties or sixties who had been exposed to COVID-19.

CDR3 sequence reads: CASRDRSYGYTF. CDR3 in DNA: TGTGCCAGTAGGGACAGGAGCTATGGCTACACCTTC. The chain has TRBV19 and TRBJ1-2; 7 bases fit TRBD1. CDR1 is LNHDA, CDR2 SQIVND, per germline (reference sequence). The CDR3 runs 12 residues. Trimming took 6 bases from V and 4 from J; bases not matched to a gene: 2.

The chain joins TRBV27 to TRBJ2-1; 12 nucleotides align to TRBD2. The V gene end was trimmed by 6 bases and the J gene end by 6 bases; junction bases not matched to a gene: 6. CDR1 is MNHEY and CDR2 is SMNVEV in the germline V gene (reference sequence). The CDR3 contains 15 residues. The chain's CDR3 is CASSLLTSGSNEQFF. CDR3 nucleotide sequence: TGTGCCAGCAGCCTCCTGACTAGCGGGAGCAATGAGCAGTTCTTC.

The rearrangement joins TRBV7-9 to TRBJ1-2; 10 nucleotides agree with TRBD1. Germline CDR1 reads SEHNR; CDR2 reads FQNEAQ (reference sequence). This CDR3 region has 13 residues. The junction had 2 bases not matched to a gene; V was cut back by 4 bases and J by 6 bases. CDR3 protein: CASSSGQGHGYTF. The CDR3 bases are TGTGCCAGCAGCTCGGGACAGGGGCATGGCTACACCTTC.

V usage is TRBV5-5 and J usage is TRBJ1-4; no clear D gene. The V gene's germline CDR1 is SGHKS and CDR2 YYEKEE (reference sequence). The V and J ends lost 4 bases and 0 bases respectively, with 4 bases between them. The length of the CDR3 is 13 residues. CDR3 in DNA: TGTGCCAGCAGCACTCCAACTAATGAAAAACTGTTTTTT. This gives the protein CASSTPTNEKLFF. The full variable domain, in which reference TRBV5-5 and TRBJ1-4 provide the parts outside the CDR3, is DAGVTQSPTHLIKTRGQQVTLRCSPISGHKSVSWYQQVLGQGPQFIFQYYEKEERGRGNFPDRFSARQFPNYSSELNVNALLLGDSALYLCASSTPTNEKLFFGSGTQLSVL.

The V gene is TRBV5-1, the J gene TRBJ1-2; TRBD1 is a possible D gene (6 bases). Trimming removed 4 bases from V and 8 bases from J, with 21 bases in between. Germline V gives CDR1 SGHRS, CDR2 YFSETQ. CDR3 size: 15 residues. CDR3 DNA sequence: TGCGCCAGCAGCATGGGGTCTCAGGGGTCGAAGGGCTACACCTTC. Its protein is CASSMGSQGSKGYTF.

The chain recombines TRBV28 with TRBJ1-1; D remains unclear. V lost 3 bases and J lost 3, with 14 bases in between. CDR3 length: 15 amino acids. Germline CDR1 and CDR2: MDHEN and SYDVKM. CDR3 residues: CASSLLRLRDTEAFF. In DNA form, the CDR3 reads TGTGCCAGCAGTTTGCTCCGACTGAGGGACACTGAAGCTTTCTTT.

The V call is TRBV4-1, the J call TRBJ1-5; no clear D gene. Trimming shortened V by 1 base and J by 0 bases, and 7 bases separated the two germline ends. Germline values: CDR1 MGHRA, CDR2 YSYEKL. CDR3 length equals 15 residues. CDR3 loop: CASSQVADSNQPQHF. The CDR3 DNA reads TGCGCCAGCAGCCAAGTCGCGGATAGCAATCAGCCCCAGCATTTT.

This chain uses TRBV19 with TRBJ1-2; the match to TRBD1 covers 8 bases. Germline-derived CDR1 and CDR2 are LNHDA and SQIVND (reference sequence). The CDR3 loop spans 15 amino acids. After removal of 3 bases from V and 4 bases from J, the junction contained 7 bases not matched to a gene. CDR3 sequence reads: CASSIPGQGAYGYTF. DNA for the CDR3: TGTGCCAGTAGTATTCCAGGACAGGGTGCCTATGGCTACACCTTC.

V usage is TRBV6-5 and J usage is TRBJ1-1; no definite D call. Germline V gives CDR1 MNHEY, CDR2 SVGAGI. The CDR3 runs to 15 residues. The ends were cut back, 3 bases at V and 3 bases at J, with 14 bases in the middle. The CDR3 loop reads CASSYEIARYTEAFF. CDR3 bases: TGTGCCAGCAGTTATGAGATCGCTCGGTACACTGAAGCTTTCTTT.

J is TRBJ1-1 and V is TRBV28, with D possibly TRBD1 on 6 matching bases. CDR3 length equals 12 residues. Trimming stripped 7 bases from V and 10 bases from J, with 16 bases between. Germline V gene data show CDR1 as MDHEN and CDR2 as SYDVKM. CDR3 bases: TGTGCCAGCACCAGGGACACAACGGTAGCTTTCTTT. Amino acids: CASTRDTTVAFF.

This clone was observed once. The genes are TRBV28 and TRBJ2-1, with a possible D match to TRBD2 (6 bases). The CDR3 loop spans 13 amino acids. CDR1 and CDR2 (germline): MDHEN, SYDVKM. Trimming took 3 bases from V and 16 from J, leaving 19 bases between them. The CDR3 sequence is CASSFQVGSPHFF. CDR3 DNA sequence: TGTGCCAGCAGTTTTCAGGTCGGGAGTCCTCACTTCTTC. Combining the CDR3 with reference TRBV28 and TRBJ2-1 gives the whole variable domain DVKVTQSSRYLVKRTGEKVFLECVQDMDHENMFWYRQDPGLGLRLIYFSYDVKMKEKGDIPEGYSVSREKKERFSLILESASTNQTSMYLCASSFQVGSPHFFGPGTRLTVL.

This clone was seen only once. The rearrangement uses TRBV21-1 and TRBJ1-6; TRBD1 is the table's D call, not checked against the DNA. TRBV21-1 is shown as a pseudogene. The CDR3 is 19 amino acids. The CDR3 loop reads CASSNSETGGFTRNSPLHF. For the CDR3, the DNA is TGTGCCAGCAGCAATTCCGAGACAGGGGGCTTTACTCGTAATTCACCCCTCCACTTT.

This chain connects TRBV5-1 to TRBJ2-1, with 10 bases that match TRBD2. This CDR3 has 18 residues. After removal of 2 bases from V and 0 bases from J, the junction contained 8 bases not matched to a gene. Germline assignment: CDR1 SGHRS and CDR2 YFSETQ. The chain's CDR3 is CASSFRTSGISSYNEQFF. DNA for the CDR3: TGCGCCAGCAGCTTCCGGACTAGCGGTATCAGCTCCTACAATGAGCAGTTCTTC. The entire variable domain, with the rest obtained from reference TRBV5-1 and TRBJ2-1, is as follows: KAGVTQTPRYLIKTRGQQVTLSCSPISGHRSVSWYQQTPGQGLQFLFEYFSETQRNKGNFPGRFSGRQFSNSRSEMNVSTLELGDSALYLCASSFRTSGISSYNEQFFGPGTRLTVL.

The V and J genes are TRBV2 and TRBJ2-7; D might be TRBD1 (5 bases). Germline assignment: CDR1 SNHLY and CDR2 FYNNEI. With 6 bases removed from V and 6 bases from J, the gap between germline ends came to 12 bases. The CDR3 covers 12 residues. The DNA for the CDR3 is TGTGCCAGCAGGGGGCGCCAGGGCGAGCAGTACGTC. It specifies CASRGRQGEQYV.

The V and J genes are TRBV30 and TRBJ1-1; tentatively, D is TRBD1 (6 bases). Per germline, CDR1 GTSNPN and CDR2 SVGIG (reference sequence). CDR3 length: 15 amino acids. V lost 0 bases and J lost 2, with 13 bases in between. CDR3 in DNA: TGTGCCTGGAGTGTTTCCGGCAGGGGAAACACTGAAGCTTTCTTT. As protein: CAWSVSGRGNTEAFF.

CDR3 loop: CAASGWDRAYGYTF. The CDR3 DNA reads as TGTGCCGCGTCAGGTTGGGACAGGGCTTATGGCTACACCTTC. J is TRBJ1-2 and V is TRBV28; 9 bases map to TRBD1. The CDR3 extends over 14 amino acids. CDR1 MDHEN and CDR2 SYDVKM come from the germline V gene. V trimming: 11 bases; J trimming: 5 bases; junction bases outside the gene matches: 12.

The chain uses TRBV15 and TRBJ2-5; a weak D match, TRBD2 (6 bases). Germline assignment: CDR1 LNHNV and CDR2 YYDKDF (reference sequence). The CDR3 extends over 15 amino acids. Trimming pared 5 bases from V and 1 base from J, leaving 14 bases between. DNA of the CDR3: TGTGCCACCAGCGTTCGAATGGGGGGCCAAGAGACCCAGTACTTC. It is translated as CATSVRMGGQETQYF.

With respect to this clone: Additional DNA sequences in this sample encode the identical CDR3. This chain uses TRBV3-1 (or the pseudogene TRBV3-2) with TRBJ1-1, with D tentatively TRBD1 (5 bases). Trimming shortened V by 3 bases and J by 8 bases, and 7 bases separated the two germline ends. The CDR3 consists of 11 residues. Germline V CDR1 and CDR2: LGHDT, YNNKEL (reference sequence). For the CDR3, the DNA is TGTGCCAGCAGCCAGGCAGGGGAAGCTTTCTTT. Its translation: CASSQAGEAFF.

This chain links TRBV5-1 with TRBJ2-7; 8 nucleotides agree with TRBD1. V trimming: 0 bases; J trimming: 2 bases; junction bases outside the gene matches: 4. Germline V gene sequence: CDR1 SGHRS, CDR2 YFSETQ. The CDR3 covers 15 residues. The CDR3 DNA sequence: TGCGCCAGCAGCTTGGGTGGACAGGGACCCTACGAGCAGTACTTC. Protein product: CASSLGGQGPYEQYF.

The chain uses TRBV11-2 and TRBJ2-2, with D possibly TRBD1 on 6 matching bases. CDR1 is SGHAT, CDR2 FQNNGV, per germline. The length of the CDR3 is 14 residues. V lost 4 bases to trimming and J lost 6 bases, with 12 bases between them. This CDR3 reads CASSSNRVAGELFF. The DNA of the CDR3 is TGTGCCAGCAGCTCAAACAGGGTCGCCGGGGAGCTGTTTTTT.